The clone carrying this TCR beta chain was observed a handful of times. The target antigen is unknown. This entry belongs to a study of T cell repertoires in cytomegalovirus infection. MiXCR, run by TCRdb on the reads, gives a single entry per CDR3 protein. The sample lists around 530,000 distinct CDR3 sequences; about 26% were seen once. Study findings and constraints: Within the response measured ex vivo, HLA-C-restricted CMV-specific TCR beta clonotypes were dominant.

Germline V gene sequence: CDR1 SEHNR, CDR2 FQNEAQ (reference sequence). V was trimmed by 5 bases and J by 4 bases, leaving 20 bases between them. CDR3 length: 17 residues. The chain is built from TRBV7-9 and TRBJ2-2; D is undetermined. This clonotype was obtained from a human donor in good health (CMV status not recorded). Some clones in this sample may be carry-over from other donors' samples. Input material: PBMCs. CDR3 nucleotide sequence: TGTGCCAGCAGCCCCGGGTTTGGGGAAGCGACCACCGGGGAGCTGTTTTTT. Protein sequence: CASSPGFGEATTGELFF.